The 17 T cell receptor beta chains below come from one sample, sequenced in a study of blood T cell repertoires in COVID-19. This table comes from immunoSEQ multiplex PCR, and its TCRdb copy is limited to in-frame clones, with some not included. The sample has 190,000 or so clones, about four fifths seen once. The sample comprised PBMCs or T cells enriched from blood (not recorded which). These receptor sequences come from a man aged 35 to 55 who had recovered from COVID-19.

This chain links TRBV3-1 (or the pseudogene TRBV3-2) with TRBJ1-1; weak D call: TRBD1 (6 bases). V was clipped by 0 bases and J by 6 bases, with 20 bases between them. The CDR3 covers 17 residues. From germline, CDR1 is LGHDT and CDR2 YNNKEL (reference sequence). As DNA, the CDR3 is TGTGCCAGCAGCCAAGATCTTATGACAGGTCCAGTCCCTGAAGCTTTCTTT. Encoded protein: CASSQDLMTGPVPEAFF.

This clone appeared a few times. The chain joins TRBV2 to TRBJ1-6; 7 nucleotides match TRBD1. The V gene's germline CDR1 is SNHLY and CDR2 FYNNEI. V trimming: 3 bases; J trimming: 0 bases; junction bases outside the gene matches: 5. The CDR3 contains 17 residues. The CDR3 sequence is CASSEARGSSYNSPLHF. In nucleotides, the CDR3 is TGTGCCAGCAGTGAGGCCAGGGGGAGCTCCTATAATTCACCCCTCCACTTT.

The rearrangement links TRBV6-1 to TRBJ1-2; 7 nucleotides line up with TRBD1. J gave up 6 bases and V 2 bases, and 6 bases lay outside the gene matches. CDR3 length equals 14 residues. Germline assignment: CDR1 MNHNS and CDR2 SASEGT. For the CDR3, the DNA is TGTGCCAGCAGTGAAATCGAGGGGGCGGATGGCTACACCTTC. Translation gives CASSEIEGADGYTF.

The chain joins TRBV4-2 to TRBJ1-1, with 9 bases that match TRBD1. This CDR3 is built from 15 residues. The germline V gene has CDR1 LGHNA and CDR2 YNFKEQ. After removal of 3 bases from V and 0 bases from J, the junction contained 2 bases not matched to a gene. The CDR3 coding sequence is TGTGCCAGCAGCCAGGGACAGGGAGTGAACACTGAAGCTTTCTTT. It codes for CASSQGQGVNTEAFF.

The J gene is TRBJ1-2, the V gene TRBV12-3 or TRBV12-4; 8 bases agree with TRBD1. This CDR3 comprises 12 residues. V gave up 2 bases and J gave up 8 bases; unmatched junction bases: 1. The CDR3 nucleotides read TGTGCCAGCAGTTTAAACAGGGGGGGCTACACCTTC. Amino acid sequence: CASSLNRGGYTF.

The chain employs TRBV6-5 and TRBJ2-6, with D perhaps TRBD1 (5 bases). Trimming shortened V by 11 bases and J by 0 bases, and 14 bases separated the two germline ends. CDR3 length: 15 residues. In germline, CDR1 is MNHEY, CDR2 SVGAGI. Here the CDR3 reads CAASTGHSGANVLTF. CDR3 DNA sequence: TGTGCCGCATCAACAGGTCACTCTGGGGCCAACGTCCTGACTTTC.

V usage is TRBV11-2 and J usage is TRBJ1-3; a weak D match, TRBD1 (5 bases). The CDR3 has 14 amino acids. V lost 5 bases and J lost 4, with 12 bases in between. Germline loops: CDR1 SGHAT, CDR2 FQNNGV. This CDR3 reads CASSPDGGGNTIYF. For the CDR3, the DNA is TGTGCCAGCAGCCCGGACGGGGGGGGAAACACCATATATTTT.

The CDR3 bases are TGTGCCAGCAGCCACACAAAGAGGGGGGGCGGCTGGGCCAACGTCCTGACTTTC. It yields the protein CASSHTKRGGGWANVLTF. This chain uses TRBV14 with TRBJ2-6; D is possibly TRBD2 (7 bases). CDR3 length: 18 amino acids. From germline, CDR1 is SGHDN and CDR2 FVKESK. Trimming took off 3 bases at V and 5 bases at J, with 20 bases between the two ends.

V usage is TRBV7-3 and J usage is TRBJ1-1, with 7 bases identical to TRBD1. V shed 8 bases, J shed 2 bases, and the junction held 5 bases outside the gene matches. CDR1 SGHTA and CDR2 FQGTGA come from the germline V gene. The length of the CDR3 is 13 residues. CDR3 in DNA: TGTGCCAGCGGCTGGACAGGAAACACTGAAGCTTTCTTT. Translating it yields CASGWTGNTEAFF.

The rearrangement joins TRBV11-2 to TRBJ2-2; TRBD1 matches 10 bases. The CDR3 is made up of 14 amino acids. The germline V gene encodes CDR1 SGHAT and CDR2 FQNNGV. V shed 8 bases and J 3 bases; nucleotides not matched to a gene: 3. CDR3 DNA: TGTGCCAGCGGCGGGACAGGGGACACCGGGGAGCTGTTTTTT. Amino acid sequence: CASGGTGDTGELFF.

This clone occurred once. The chain uses TRBV4-1 and TRBJ2-1; the match to TRBD1 covers 8 bases. The CDR3 runs to 14 residues. Trimming removed 5 bases from V and 7 bases from J; junction bases left unmatched: 7. The germline gives CDR1 MGHRA, CDR2 YSYEKL. The CDR3 loop is CASSYRQGTNEQFF. The CDR3 nucleotides are TGCGCCAGCAGCTACCGACAGGGGACAAATGAGCAGTTCTTC.

Here the CDR3 DNA reads TGTGCCAGCAGCTTAGCGAAGCACAGCTCCTACAATGAGCAGTTCTTC. Translation gives CASSLAKHSSYNEQFF. This sequence joins TRBV7-2 and TRBJ2-1, with D hard to call. CDR3 length equals 16 residues. Germline V gives CDR1 SGHTA, CDR2 FQGNSA. V was cut by 0 bases and J by 0 bases, with 9 bases left in between. The variable domain in full, with the rest retrieved from reference TRBV7-2 and TRBJ2-1, is GAGVSQSPSNKVTEKGKDVELRCDPISGHTALYWYRQSLGQGLEFLIYFQGNSAPDKSGLPSDRFSAERTGGSVSTLTIQRTQQEDSAVYLCASSLAKHSSYNEQFFGPGTRLTVL.

This chain connects TRBV7-2 to TRBJ2-1; 8 bases are a match to TRBD1. Trimming at V came to 1 base and at J to 3 bases, leaving 2 bases not matched to a gene. Germline V gives CDR1 SGHTA, CDR2 FQGNSA. The CDR3 runs 15 residues. The CDR3 protein is CASSLETGGYNEQFF. CDR3 DNA: TGTGCCAGCAGCTTAGAAACAGGGGGCTACAATGAGCAGTTCTTC.

The gene calls are TRBV3-1 (or the pseudogene TRBV3-2) and TRBJ2-2, with 10 bases that match TRBD2. The CDR3 extends over 18 amino acids. The germline gives CDR1 LGHDT, CDR2 YNNKEL (reference sequence). Trimming took 4 bases from V and 7 from J; bases not matched to a gene: 15. DNA of the CDR3: TGTGCCAGCAGCCCACGGGTGGTGCTAGCGGGGGACTACGGGGAGCTGTTTTTT. Its protein product is CASSPRVVLAGDYGELFF.

The V gene is TRBV19, the J gene TRBJ2-1; TRBD1 aligns across 9 bases. The CDR3 length is 12 residues. Trimming removed 8 bases from V and 6 bases from J; junction bases left unmatched: 2. Germline loops: CDR1 LNHDA, CDR2 SQIVND (reference sequence). CDR3 coding DNA: TGTGCCAGTCAGGACAGGGGCAATGAGCAGTTCTTC. This codes for CASQDRGNEQFF. The full variable domain, with the rest looked up from reference TRBV19 and TRBJ2-1, is DGGITQSPKYLFRKEGQNVTLSCEQNLNHDAMYWYRQDPGQGLRLIYYSQIVNDFQKGDIAEGYSVSREKKESFPLTVTSAQKNPTAFYLCASQDRGNEQFFGPGTRLTVL.

V and J are TRBV30 and TRBJ1-2; D is possibly TRBD1 (5 bases). The germline V gene encodes CDR1 GTSNPN and CDR2 SVGIG (reference sequence). V lost 3 bases, J lost 5 bases, and 16 bases lay in between. This CDR3 region has 14 residues. As DNA, the CDR3 is TGTGCCTGGAGCGCAGGGATTGGACCATATGGCTACACCTTC. Protein product: CAWSAGIGPYGYTF.

The chain recombines TRBV4-1 with TRBJ1-1, with 7 bases identical to TRBD1. Germline CDR1 MGHRA, CDR2 YSYEKL. The trim removed 4 bases at V and 2 bases at J, leaving 4 bases unmatched. This CDR3 region has 14 residues. CDR3 sequence reads: CASSPRQGNTEAFF. The DNA for the CDR3 is TGCGCCAGCAGCCCCAGACAGGGTAACACTGAAGCTTTCTTT.